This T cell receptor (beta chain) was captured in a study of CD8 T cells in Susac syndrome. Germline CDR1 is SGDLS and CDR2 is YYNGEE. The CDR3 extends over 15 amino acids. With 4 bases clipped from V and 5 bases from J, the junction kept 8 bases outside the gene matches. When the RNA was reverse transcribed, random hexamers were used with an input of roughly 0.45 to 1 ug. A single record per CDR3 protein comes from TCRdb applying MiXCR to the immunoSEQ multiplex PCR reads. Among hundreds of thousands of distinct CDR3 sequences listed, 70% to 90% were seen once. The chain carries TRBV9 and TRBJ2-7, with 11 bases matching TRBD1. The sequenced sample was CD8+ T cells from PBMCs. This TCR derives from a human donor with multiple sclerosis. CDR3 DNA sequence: TGTGCCAGCAGCCCCGGGACAGGGGGAGAAAACGAGCAGTACTTC. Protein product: CASSPGTGGENEQYF.